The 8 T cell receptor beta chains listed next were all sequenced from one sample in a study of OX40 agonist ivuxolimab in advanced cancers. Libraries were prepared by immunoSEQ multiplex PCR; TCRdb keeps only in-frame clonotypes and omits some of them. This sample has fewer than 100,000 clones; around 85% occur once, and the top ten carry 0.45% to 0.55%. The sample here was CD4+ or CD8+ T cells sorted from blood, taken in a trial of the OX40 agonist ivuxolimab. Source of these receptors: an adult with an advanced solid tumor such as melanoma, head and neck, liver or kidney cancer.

CDR3 coding DNA: TGTGCCAGCGCCGGGACATACACTGAAGCTTTCTTT. Encoded protein: CASAGTYTEAFF. V usage is TRBV11-2 and J usage is TRBJ1-1; D possibly corresponds to TRBD1 (6 bases). The CDR3 has 12 amino acids. Per the germline V gene, CDR1 is SGHAT and CDR2 is FQNNGV. The V end was cut by 8 bases, the J end by 3 bases, with 10 bases between.

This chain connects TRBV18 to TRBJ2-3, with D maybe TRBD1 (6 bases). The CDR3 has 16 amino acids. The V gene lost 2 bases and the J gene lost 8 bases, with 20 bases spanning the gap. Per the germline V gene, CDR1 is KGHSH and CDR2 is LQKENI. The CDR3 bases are TGTGCCAGCTCACCATTAGGGGGACCCCGGCAAGTTACGCAGTATTTT. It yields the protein CASSPLGGPRQVTQYF.

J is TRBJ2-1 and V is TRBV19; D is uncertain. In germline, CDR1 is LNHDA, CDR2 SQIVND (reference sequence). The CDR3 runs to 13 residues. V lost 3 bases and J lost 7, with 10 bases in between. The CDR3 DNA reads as TGTGCCAGTAGTATCAGCTCTAATAATGAGCAGTTCTTC. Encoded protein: CASSISSNNEQFF.

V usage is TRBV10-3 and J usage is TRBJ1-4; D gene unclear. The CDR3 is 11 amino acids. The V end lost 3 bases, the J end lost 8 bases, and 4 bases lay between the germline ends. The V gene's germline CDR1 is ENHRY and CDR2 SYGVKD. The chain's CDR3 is CAISEGEKLFF. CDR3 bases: TGTGCCATCAGTGAAGGAGAAAAACTGTTTTTT.

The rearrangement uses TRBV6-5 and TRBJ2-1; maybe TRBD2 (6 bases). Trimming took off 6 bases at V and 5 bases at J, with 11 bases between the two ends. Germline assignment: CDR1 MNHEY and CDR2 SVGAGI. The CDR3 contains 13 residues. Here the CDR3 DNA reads TGTGCCAGCAGGACTAGTGGAAACAATGAGCAGTTCTTC. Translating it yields CASRTSGNNEQFF.

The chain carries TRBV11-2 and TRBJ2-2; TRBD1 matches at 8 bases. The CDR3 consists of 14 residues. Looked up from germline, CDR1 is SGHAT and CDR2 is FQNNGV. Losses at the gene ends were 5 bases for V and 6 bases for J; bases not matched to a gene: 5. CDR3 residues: CASSQDRAAGELFF. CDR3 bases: TGTGCCAGCAGCCAGGACAGGGCGGCCGGGGAGCTGTTTTTT.

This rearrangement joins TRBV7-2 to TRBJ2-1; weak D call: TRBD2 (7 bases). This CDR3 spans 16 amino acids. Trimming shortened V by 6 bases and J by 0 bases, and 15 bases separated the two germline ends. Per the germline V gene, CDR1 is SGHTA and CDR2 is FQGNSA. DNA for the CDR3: TGTGCCAGCAGGGCTGGGGGGGCCGCCTCCTACAATGAGCAGTTCTTC. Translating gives CASRAGGAASYNEQFF.

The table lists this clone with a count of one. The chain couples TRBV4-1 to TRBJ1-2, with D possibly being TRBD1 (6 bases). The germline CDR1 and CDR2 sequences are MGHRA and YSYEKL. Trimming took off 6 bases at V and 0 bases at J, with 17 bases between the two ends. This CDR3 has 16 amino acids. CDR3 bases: TGCGCCAGCAGGCTCGGGACACCTCTAACTAACTATGGCTACACCTTC. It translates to CASRLGTPLTNYGYTF.